These T cell receptor beta chains were read from a single sample in a study of PD-1 blockade in classical Hodgkin lymphoma. The method was immunoSEQ multiplex PCR; TCRdb's version includes in-frame clones alone and lacks a portion of them. The data show almost 85,000 clones, about nine tenths seen once. The material was peripheral blood mononuclear cells (PBMCs), obtained at baseline. All receptors derive from a human donor with classical Hodgkin lymphoma. The CDR3 runs from the conserved cysteine through the conserved F or W. A D gene is named only where the DNA matches it firmly. A clone size is listed for some rows: how often the clone was seen (once, few, many), or a class if it is expanded.

cdr3_nt cdr3_aa j_call d_call clone_size v_call
TGTGCCAGCAGCGCCCGGGACAAGGGAAACTATGGCTACACCTTC CASSARDKGNYGYTF TRBJ1-2 NA NA TRBV7-9
TGTGCCAGCTCACCTGAGGGACGAAAGAGGAACGAGCAGTACTTC CASSPEGRKRNEQYF TRBJ2-7 NA NA TRBV18
TGTGCCAGCAGTCAAACTAGCGTCTACAATGAGCAGTTCTTC CASSQTSVYNEQFF TRBJ2-1 TRBD2 once TRBV6-5
TGTGCCACCAGCAGAGGACGGGAGTTGAGCACAGATACGCAGTATTTT CATSRGRELSTDTQYF TRBJ2-3 NA NA TRBV15
TGTGCCAGCAGCCAAGATCACGGCGCGATAGCCAAAAACATTCAGTACTTC CASSQDHGAIAKNIQYF TRBJ2-4 NA NA TRBV4-2
TGTGCCAGCAGTTTTCTAAGCGGGAGTAGCTACGAGCAGTACTTC CASSFLSGSSYEQYF TRBJ2-7 TRBD2 NA TRBV27
TGTGCCAGCAGCTATGGGACTAGCAATGAGCAGTTCTTC CASSYGTSNEQFF TRBJ2-1 TRBD2 once TRBV6-5
TGTGCCAGCAGCTCTAAGGACAGAAAAAACATTCAGTACTTC CASSSKDRKNIQYF TRBJ2-4 NA few TRBV9
TGTGCCAGCTCATCCGCTAGCGAGCAGTACTTC CASSSASEQYF TRBJ2-7 NA NA TRBV18
TGTGCCTGGAGGGGACCCGGGACAGAGAACACTGAAGCTTTCTTT CAWRGPGTENTEAFF TRBJ1-1 TRBD1 NA TRBV30
TGCGCCAGCAGCGAAAAAAGAGGACTAGCGGACTCCTACAATGAGCAGTTCTTC CASSEKRGLADSYNEQFF TRBJ2-1 TRBD2 NA TRBV5-1
TGTGCCAGCATTGTTAACACTGAAGCTTTCTTT CASIVNTEAFF TRBJ1-1 NA NA TRBV6-5
TGCGCCAGCAGCCAGGAAGGGGTCGGGGAGCTGTTTTTT CASSQEGVGELFF TRBJ2-2 NA NA TRBV4-3
TGTGCCAGCAGCTTCGGGACAGGGTCCTACAATGAGCAGTTCTTC CASSFGTGSYNEQFF TRBJ2-1 TRBD1 NA TRBV11-2
TGTGCCATCAGTGTCCGACCTCAGGGGGCGGATGAAGCTTTCTTT CAISVRPQGADEAFF TRBJ1-1 TRBD1 NA TRBV10-3
TGTGCCAGCAGCTCCGGGGGGCGCGGGAACATTCAGTACTTC CASSSGGRGNIQYF TRBJ2-4 NA NA TRBV7-2
TGTGCCTGGGAGATACCAGGTCATAATTCACCCCTCCACTTT CAWEIPGHNSPLHF TRBJ1-6 NA once TRBV30
TGTGCCAGTAGTCCAAACTCGGGGACAGGGGGCGATGGCTACACCTTC CASSPNSGTGGDGYTF TRBJ1-2 TRBD1 NA TRBV19
TGTGCCAGCCACACTAGAAACTCCTACGAGCAGTACTTC CASHTRNSYEQYF TRBJ2-7 NA NA TRBV28
TGTGCCAGCAGGCGGGGCCTGACCTACAATGAGCAGTTCTTC CASRRGLTYNEQFF TRBJ2-1 NA NA TRBV2
TGCGCCAGCAGCCTACTCGGACAGCGCTTCTCTGGAAACACCATATATTTT CASSLLGQRFSGNTIYF TRBJ1-3 NA NA TRBV4-1
TGCGCCAGCGGCAGGGATCTGGTAACAGATACGCAGTATTTT CASGRDLVTDTQYF TRBJ2-3 NA NA TRBV5-1
TGTGCCAGCAGCCTGGGACTAGCGGGATCGGGGGATACGCAGTATTTT CASSLGLAGSGDTQYF TRBJ2-3 TRBD2 NA TRBV11-2
TGCGCCAGCAGCCCCGTTGCCCTAGCGGGAAATGAGCAGTTCTTC CASSPVALAGNEQFF TRBJ2-1 TRBD2 NA TRBV4-1
TGTGCCAGCAGGCCCGCTAGCGGGAGTTCCCATGAGCAGTTCTTC CASRPASGSSHEQFF TRBJ2-1 TRBD2 NA TRBV6-5
TGCGCCAGCAGCCCGGGACAGGGGGACACAGATACGCAGTATTTT CASSPGQGDTDTQYF TRBJ2-3 TRBD1 NA TRBV10-1
TGCGCCAGCAGTCTCCAGGGAATTCAGTACTTC CASSLQGIQYF TRBJ2-4 NA NA TRBV10-2
TGTGCCAGCAGCAGAGACAGGGCTGGCACTGAAGCTTTCTTT CASSRDRAGTEAFF TRBJ1-1 TRBD1 NA TRBV27
TGCGCCAGCAGCGCCACAGGGGAATCCTACAATGAGCAGTTCTTC CASSATGESYNEQFF TRBJ2-1 TRBD1 NA TRBV5-1
TGCAGCGTTGGGCGCCACCTAAACACTGAAGCTTTCTTT CSVGRHLNTEAFF TRBJ1-1 NA once TRBV29-1
TGTGCCAGCAGTTCCCGGGAGGAGGAGCAGTACTTC CASSSREEEQYF TRBJ2-7 TRBD2 NA TRBV6-5
TGTGCCAGCAGCCCCGGCAGGGCCTACAATGAGCAGTTCTTC CASSPGRAYNEQFF TRBJ2-1 NA NA TRBV13
TGTGCCAGCAGCCTCCGGGGTTCAGATACGCAGTATTTT CASSLRGSDTQYF TRBJ2-3 NA few TRBV7-6
TGTGCCAGCAGTTACCTCGACAAGCGCTATGGCTACACCTTC CASSYLDKRYGYTF TRBJ1-2 NA few TRBV6-5
TGCAGTGCAGAAAAGGACGGGGAACAGTGCTTC CSAEKDGEQCF TRBJ2-7 NA NA TRBV20-1
TGTGCCAGTAGTATAGATCTAGCGGTCTCCTACAATGAGCAGTTCTTC CASSIDLAVSYNEQFF TRBJ2-1 TRBD2 NA TRBV19
TGTGCCTTTTCTAGCTACGGTGAGCAGTTCTTC CAFSSYGEQFF TRBJ2-1 NA NA TRBV30
TGTGCCAGCAGCCACGACAGGATCAATCAGCCCCAGCATTTT CASSHDRINQPQHF TRBJ1-5 NA NA TRBV7-2
TGTGCCTGGAGGAGGGACAGAGAGAACACTGAAGCTTTCTTT CAWRRDRENTEAFF TRBJ1-1 TRBD1 NA TRBV30
TGTGCCAGTAGTATCGGACAGGGGGCCGGGGAGACCCAGTACTTC CASSIGQGAGETQYF TRBJ2-5 TRBD1 NA TRBV19
TGCGCCAGCAGCTTGGCAAGAGGCAATGAGCAGTTCTTC CASSLARGNEQFF TRBJ2-1 NA NA TRBV5-1
TGTGCCAGCAACCATCCGACAGACAATGAGCAGTTCTTC CASNHPTDNEQFF TRBJ2-1 NA NA TRBV6-5
TGTGCCAGCAGCCCACGCCAGCGGAGTGGGGAGACCCAGTACTTC CASSPRQRSGETQYF TRBJ2-5 NA NA TRBV2
TGCGCCAGCAGCCAAGAAGCCGCCGGACCGACAGGGGATGGCTACACCTTC CASSQEAAGPTGDGYTF TRBJ1-2 TRBD1 NA TRBV4-1
TGTGCCAGCAGTTCGGGACTAGCGGCTAGGTACAATGAGCAGTTCTTC CASSSGLAARYNEQFF TRBJ2-1 TRBD2 NA TRBV27
TGTGCCAGCAGTATAGGGACTAGCCCCTACAATGAGCAGTTCTTC CASSIGTSPYNEQFF TRBJ2-1 TRBD2 NA TRBV27
TGTGCCAGCAGCTTACAAGGGACAGCCCTTTTGCCTGAAGCTTTCTTT CASSLQGTALLPEAFF TRBJ1-1 TRBD1 NA TRBV11-2
TGTGCCAGCAGTTACAGGGGACCGACCTACGAGCAGTACTTC CASSYRGPTYEQYF TRBJ2-7 NA NA TRBV6-6
TGTGCCAGCATGAGGGAACATTATAGCAATCAGCCCCAGCATTTT CASMREHYSNQPQHF TRBJ1-5 NA NA TRBV2
TGCAGCGCGAGGACAGGCGGGCGGAACACCATATATTTT CSARTGGRNTIYF TRBJ1-3 TRBD1 few TRBV29-1
TGTGCCTGGAGCCGGACAGGGAACACTGAAGCTTTCTTT CAWSRTGNTEAFF TRBJ1-1 TRBD1 NA TRBV30
TGTGCCAGCAGTTACTCTGCGGGAGGTGCCTACGAGCAGTACTTC CASSYSAGGAYEQYF TRBJ2-7 TRBD2 NA TRBV6-6
TGTGCCAGCAGTGAGGACGGAAGCTCTGGAAACACCATATATTTT CASSEDGSSGNTIYF TRBJ1-3 NA NA TRBV2
TGTGCCAGCAGGGACAGCTACACAGATACGCAGTATTTT CASRDSYTDTQYF TRBJ2-3 NA NA TRBV27
TGTGCCAGCAGAACCGGACAGGGTCCGGGGTCACCCCTCCACTTT CASRTGQGPGSPLHF TRBJ1-6 TRBD1 NA TRBV11-2
TGCAGCGCACGACAGGGGGCGCAAACTGAAGCTTTCTTT CSARQGAQTEAFF TRBJ1-1 TRBD1 NA TRBV29-1
TGTGCCAGCAGCTTGACGGGTTATGGCTACACCTTC CASSLTGYGYTF TRBJ1-2 NA few TRBV5-4
TGTGCCAGCAGTGAATCGGGACAGGGGGCAACTAATGAAAAACTGTTTTTT CASSESGQGATNEKLFF TRBJ1-4 TRBD1 NA TRBV28
TGTGCCAGCAGCTCGAGGAGTGTAGCGGGATATAACAATGAGCAGTTCTTC CASSSRSVAGYNNEQFF TRBJ2-1 TRBD2 NA TRBV7-2